These 31 T cell receptor beta chains originate from one sample sequenced in a study of T cells in localized non-small cell lung cancer. Clones were sequenced by immunoSEQ multiplex PCR, and TCRdb holds only the in-frame ones, with some missing. The sample yields some 38,000 clones, around 86% seen once. The sample consisted of peripheral blood mononuclear cells, taken before any cancer treatment. The receptor set was obtained from a male donor aged 60 or over with stage II lung adenocarcinoma.

The rearrangement links TRBV4-1 to TRBJ1-2; unclear D gene. Per germline, CDR1 MGHRA and CDR2 YSYEKL. There are 14 residues in the CDR3. V dropped 2 bases and J dropped 0 bases, with 7 bases sitting between them. This CDR3 reads CASSQSAANYGYTF. CDR3 coding DNA: TGCGCCAGCAGCCAATCGGCAGCTAACTATGGCTACACCTTC.

The rearrangement joins TRBV28 to TRBJ1-2; TRBD1 aligns across 7 bases. J lost 8 bases, V lost 1 base, and 4 bases had no gene match. CDR3 length: 13 amino acids. Germline-derived CDR1 and CDR2 are MDHEN and SYDVKM. CDR3 amino acids: CASSLSDRVGYTF. The CDR3 bases are TGTGCCAGCAGTTTATCCGACAGGGTCGGCTACACCTTC.

The chain couples TRBV7-9 to TRBJ2-3; either TRBD1 or TRBD2 may supply D (5 bases each). The V end was cut by 5 bases, the J end by 8 bases, with 20 bases between. Germline values: CDR1 SEHNR, CDR2 FQNEAQ (reference sequence). The CDR3 runs 15 residues. The CDR3 region is CASSQRGSRIGTQYF. CDR3 nucleotides: TGTGCCAGCAGCCAACGGGGCTCCAGGATCGGTACGCAGTATTTT.

This clone occurred once. This chain connects TRBV19 to TRBJ1-1; D might be TRBD1 (5 bases). CDR1 is LNHDA and CDR2 is SQIVND in the germline V gene (reference sequence). Trimming left V 3 bases short and J 5 bases short, with 10 bases between. The CDR3 is 13 residues long. In nucleotides, the CDR3 is TGTGCCAGTAGTATGGAGGGGTGGACTGAAGCTTTCTTT. Its protein product is CASSMEGWTEAFF.

This chain joins TRBV5-5 and TRBJ2-3; 12 nucleotides line up with TRBD1. Trimming removed 2 bases from V and 6 bases from J; junction bases left unmatched: 4. The CDR3 consists of 15 residues. Germline V lookup: CDR1 SGHKS, CDR2 YYEKEE (reference sequence). CDR3 DNA sequence: TGTGCCAGCAGCTTTCGGGGACAGGGGGCGGATACGCAGTATTTT. Protein product: CASSFRGQGADTQYF.

This sequence joins TRBV4-1 and TRBJ1-2; the D gene is possibly TRBD1 (5 bases). Trimming took off 5 bases at V and 4 bases at J, with 17 bases between the two ends. The CDR3 consists of 15 residues. The germline V gene has CDR1 MGHRA and CDR2 YSYEKL. The CDR3 protein is CASSFGGALSYGYTF. DNA for the CDR3: TGCGCCAGCAGCTTCGGAGGGGCGCTTAGCTATGGCTACACCTTC.

This rearrangement joins TRBV20-1 to TRBJ1-4, with D unclear. The CDR3 has 11 residues. The V end was cut by 5 bases, the J end by 13 bases, with 14 bases between. CDR1 DFQATT and CDR2 SNEGSKA come from the germline V gene (reference sequence). The CDR3: CSAAVSVGLFF. In DNA form, the CDR3 reads TGCAGTGCTGCGGTATCTGTCGGACTGTTTTTT.

The chain recombines TRBV7-2 with TRBJ2-5; D is undetermined. The CDR3 length is 14 residues. V was clipped by 3 bases and J by 4 bases, with 12 bases between them. The V gene's germline CDR1 is SGHTA and CDR2 FQGNSA. CDR3 residues: CASSFLSVGETQYF. The CDR3 region has the DNA TGTGCCAGCAGCTTTCTCTCGGTAGGAGAGACCCAGTACTTC.

The gene calls are TRBV14 and TRBJ2-3; D may be TRBD1 (7 bases). The CDR3 runs 16 residues. Per the germline V gene, CDR1 is SGHDN and CDR2 is FVKESK. Trimming removed 4 bases from V and 2 bases from J, with 16 bases in between. CDR3 nucleotides: TGTGCCAGCAGCCGGCGGGACAGTAGCCTCACAGATACGCAGTATTTT. It is translated as CASSRRDSSLTDTQYF.

The chain employs TRBV6-5 and TRBJ2-1, with 8 bases fitting TRBD2. The V gene's germline CDR1 is MNHEY and CDR2 SVGAGI. The CDR3 runs 12 residues. Trimming at V came to 5 bases and at J to 14 bases, leaving 8 bases not matched to a gene. The CDR3 nucleotides are TGTGCCAGCAGTCCGGCGGGGGGAGGAGAGTTCTTC. This codes for CASSPAGGGEFF.

The chain combines TRBV6-5 with TRBJ2-7; D remains unclear. Deletions cut 6 bases from V and 4 bases from J, with 7 bases between. CDR1 and CDR2 from the germline V gene are MNHEY and SVGAGI. The CDR3 runs to 11 residues. Written as DNA, the CDR3 is TGTGCCAGCAGAAACAAGTACGAGCAGTACTTC. Amino acid sequence: CASRNKYEQYF.

The chain carries TRBV28 and TRBJ2-2, with 7 bases identical to TRBD1. This CDR3 spans 15 amino acids. The ends lost 5 bases at V and 3 bases at J; junction bases unmatched: 6. The germline V gene encodes CDR1 MDHEN and CDR2 SYDVKM. CDR3 coding DNA: TGTGCCAGCAGTCCCGGGACAGTAGACACCGGGGAGCTGTTTTTT. Translation gives CASSPGTVDTGELFF.

The V gene is TRBV4-1, the J gene TRBJ2-5; the D gene could be TRBD1 or TRBD2 (5 bases each). This CDR3 comprises 15 residues. Between the trimmed V and J ends, which lost 4 bases and 5 bases, there was a span of 17 bases. Germline V gene sequence: CDR1 MGHRA, CDR2 YSYEKL. The CDR3 nucleotides are TGCGCCAGCAGCCCCGCCGGGGCCTTGGGGGAGACCCAGTACTTC. Translated, it gives CASSPAGALGETQYF.

The chain couples TRBV18 to TRBJ1-5; 7 positions agree with TRBD1. The V gene's germline CDR1 is KGHSH and CDR2 LQKENI. The length of the CDR3 is 15 residues. Trimming took 2 bases from V and 5 from J; bases not matched to a gene: 6. The CDR3 DNA follows: TGTGCCAGCTCACCAAAGGGGGCGGCGGATCAGCCCCAGCATTTT. Protein product: CASSPKGAADQPQHF.

This clone showed up just once. The chain combines TRBV19 with TRBJ2-3, with a possible D match to TRBD1 (6 bases). The CDR3 is made up of 14 amino acids. V shed 5 bases and J shed 4 bases, with 13 bases lying between them. From germline, CDR1 is LNHDA and CDR2 SQIVND (reference sequence). Here the CDR3 DNA reads TGTGCCAGTAGTTCTAGGACAGCTTCAGATACGCAGTATTTT. This sequence encodes CASSSRTASDTQYF.

The chain's CDR3 is CASSTSTGLETQYF. CDR3 bases: TGTGCCAGCAGCACCTCGACAGGGTTAGAGACCCAGTACTTC. This rearrangement joins TRBV2 to TRBJ2-5; TRBD1 agrees at 7 bases. CDR1 and CDR2 (germline): SNHLY, FYNNEI. V shed 6 bases and J 4 bases; nucleotides not matched to a gene: 8. The CDR3 consists of 14 residues.

This rearrangement joins TRBV7-2 to TRBJ2-7, with 7 bases that match TRBD2. Trimming took 5 bases from V and 2 from J; bases not matched to a gene: 6. Germline V gene lookup returns CDR1 SGHTA and CDR2 FQGNSA. The CDR3 has 14 amino acids. The CDR3 sequence: CASSLSRGAYEQYF. In nucleotides, the CDR3 is TGTGCCAGCAGCCTTTCCCGGGGGGCCTACGAGCAGTACTTC.

This chain uses TRBV6-6 with TRBJ2-7; the match to TRBD1 covers 7 bases. J gave up 5 bases and V 5 bases, and 6 bases lay outside the gene matches. Germline CDR1 and CDR2: MNHNY and SVGAGI (reference sequence). The CDR3 spans 13 residues. The chain's CDR3 is CASSPPGTDEQYF. Here the CDR3 DNA reads TGTGCCAGCAGTCCGCCAGGGACAGACGAGCAGTACTTC.

As DNA, the CDR3 is TGTGCCAGTAGTATATGGGCCGGTGACTACGAGCAGTACTTC. It translates to CASSIWAGDYEQYF. The chain links TRBV19 to TRBJ2-7; D gene unclear. The CDR3 has 14 residues. Deletions cut 2 bases from V and 3 bases from J, with 11 bases between. Germline values: CDR1 LNHDA, CDR2 SQIVND (reference sequence).

The table lists this clone with a count of one. The chain uses TRBV28 and TRBJ1-2; D gene ambiguous. The length of the CDR3 is 15 residues. V lost 10 bases and J lost 2, with 20 bases in between. Germline values: CDR1 MDHEN, CDR2 SYDVKM. The CDR3 loop is CATNGVNFLNYGYTF. CDR3 nucleotides: TGTGCCACCAACGGGGTAAATTTTCTAAACTATGGCTACACCTTC.

The table lists this clone with a few counts. J is TRBJ1-5 and V is TRBV2, with TRBD1 matching over 10 bases. This CDR3 region has 15 residues. Germline lookup yields CDR1 SNHLY and CDR2 FYNNEI. V lost 8 bases to trimming and J lost 5 bases; unmatched junction nucleotides: 9. CDR3 DNA: TGTGCCAGCCTGGCGGATGGACAGGGGGATCAGCCCCAGCATTTT. Encoded protein: CASLADGQGDQPQHF. Looking up the rest from reference TRBV2 and TRBJ1-5 gives the full variable domain: EPEVTQTPSHQVTQMGQEVILRCVPISNHLYFYWYRQILGQKVEFLVSFYNNEISEKSEIFDDQFSVERPDGSNFTLKIRSTKLEDSAMYFCASLADGQGDQPQHFGDGTRLSIL.

This sequence joins TRBV28 and TRBJ1-2, with 9 positions matching TRBD1. The CDR3 is 15 residues long. The ends lost 4 bases at V and 7 bases at J; junction bases unmatched: 10. Per germline, CDR1 MDHEN and CDR2 SYDVKM. CDR3 loop: CASSSGTGLYFGYTF. The DNA of the CDR3 is TGTGCCAGCAGTTCCGGGACAGGGTTATACTTTGGCTACACCTTC.

The chain joins TRBV29-1 to TRBJ1-5; perhaps TRBD1 as D (6 bases). From germline, CDR1 is SQVTM and CDR2 ANQGSEA. This CDR3 has 13 amino acids. V shed 4 bases and J shed 4 bases, with 11 bases lying between them. CDR3 region: CSVGLGGNQPQHF. The CDR3, as DNA: TGCAGCGTTGGGTTAGGGGGGAATCAGCCCCAGCATTTT.

This chain connects TRBV6-1 to TRBJ2-7; tentatively, D is TRBD1 (5 bases). From germline, CDR1 is MNHNS and CDR2 SASEGT. Trimming stripped 8 bases from V and 3 bases from J, with 11 bases between. This CDR3 has 12 amino acids. CDR3 sequence (DNA): TGTGCCAGCGGAGATAGGGGCTACGAGCAGTACTTC. It codes for CASGDRGYEQYF.

This clone has just one count. This rearrangement joins TRBV5-6 to TRBJ1-1, with D perhaps matching TRBD1 (6 bases). Germline values: CDR1 SGHDT, CDR2 YYEEEE. V gave up 2 bases and J gave up 8 bases, with 13 bases separating them. The CDR3 consists of 13 residues. CDR3 protein: CASSLVSQGEAFF. The CDR3 region has the DNA TGTGCCAGCAGCTTAGTTAGCCAGGGGGAAGCTTTCTTT.

The chain joins TRBV5-1 to TRBJ2-1, with 7 bases that match TRBD2. V was clipped by 0 bases and J by 8 bases; unmatched bases: 5. The CDR3 consists of 14 residues. CDR1 SGHRS and CDR2 YFSETQ come from the germline V gene. CDR3 region: CASSLVGLGDEQFF. The CDR3 nucleotides read TGCGCCAGCAGCTTGGTAGGACTAGGTGATGAGCAGTTCTTC.

The V and J genes are TRBV19 and TRBJ2-5; no reliable D call. This CDR3 has 13 residues. The V end was cut by 7 bases, the J end by 4 bases, with 13 bases between. The germline CDR1 and CDR2 sequences are LNHDA and SQIVND (reference sequence). This chain's CDR3 is CASKPTARETQYF. CDR3 bases: TGTGCCAGTAAGCCAACGGCGCGAGAGACCCAGTACTTC.

This clone has a single count. The chain employs TRBV10-3 and TRBJ1-2; maybe TRBD1 (6 bases). V lost 2 bases to trimming and J lost 7 bases, with 23 bases between them. Looked up from germline, CDR1 is ENHRY and CDR2 is SYGVKD. This CDR3 spans 17 amino acids. The CDR3 DNA reads as TGTGCCATCAGTGAGAAGGGGTACAGGGAGGCTGAGGGTGGCTACACCTTC. Protein sequence: CAISEKGYREAEGGYTF.

The chain recombines TRBV5-1 with TRBJ1-1, with TRBD1 as a possible D gene (5 bases). CDR1 SGHRS and CDR2 YFSETQ come from the germline V gene. This CDR3 contains 14 residues. The V end was cut by 0 bases, the J end by 3 bases, with 9 bases between. In DNA, the CDR3 is TGCGCCAGCAGCTTGGACGGGGGTTACACTGAAGCTTTCTTT. Translation: CASSLDGGYTEAFF.

This sequence joins TRBV2 and TRBJ1-3; unclear D gene. This CDR3 has 16 residues. The germline V gene encodes CDR1 SNHLY and CDR2 FYNNEI. Between the trimmed V and J ends, which lost 1 base and 0 bases, there was a span of 10 bases. CDR3 in DNA: TGTGCCAGCAGTGAAGGGAGGCCCAACTCTGGAAACACCATATATTTT. Residues: CASSEGRPNSGNTIYF. Full variable domain (rest looked up from reference TRBV2 and TRBJ1-3): EPEVTQTPSHQVTQMGQEVILRCVPISNHLYFYWYRQILGQKVEFLVSFYNNEISEKSEIFDDQFSVERPDGSNFTLKIRSTKLEDSAMYFCASSEGRPNSGNTIYFGEGSWLTVV.

This rearrangement joins TRBV30 to TRBJ2-1; D tentatively reads TRBD1 or TRBD2 (6 bases each). Looked up from germline, CDR1 is GTSNPN and CDR2 is SVGIG (reference sequence). V shed 3 bases and J shed 6 bases, with 18 bases lying between them. The CDR3 loop spans 15 amino acids. CDR3 amino acids: CAWSPTRGRLNEQFF. CDR3 nucleotides: TGTGCCTGGAGCCCTACTAGGGGGAGGCTCAATGAGCAGTTCTTC.